This TCR beta chain was found in a study of cytomegalovirus exposure and HLA in healthy donors. Overall study context: The 120 or so validation repertoires used the same platform as the 550 to 750 first-cohort repertoires, a later analysis reported.

Of note for this clone: Its antigen is undetermined.

TCRdb keeps only in-frame clones here, not all; method: immunoSEQ multiplex PCR. The profile shows roughly 330,000 clones, 87% of them singletons. Study findings and constraints: A few chains tied to CMV proved CMV antigen-specific in vitro. Reported performance of the classifier showed diagnosis of cytomegalovirus status with high specificity and sensitivity.

The germline V gene has CDR1 MNHEY and CDR2 SMNVEV (reference sequence). V lost 0 bases and J 2 bases, leaving 9 bases between the germline ends. The CDR3 runs to 15 residues. The sample was PBMCs. This sequence originates from a woman in her twenties or thirties in good health and CMV-seropositive. This chain connects TRBV27 to TRBJ2-3; no clear D. CDR3 amino acids: CASSLSRTHTDTQYF. The DNA of the CDR3 is TGTGCCAGCAGTTTATCCAGAACCCACACAGATACGCAGTATTTT.